The 19 T cell receptor beta chains in this list originate from one sample, sequenced in a study of shared clonotypes between healthy human individuals. Sequencing was performed with immunoSEQ multiplex PCR; in TCRdb, only in-frame clones are kept and a portion is missing. The sample lists roughly 510,000 clones; 75% to 80% were seen once. Input material: PBMCs. These receptor sequences come from a woman between 40 and 50 years old in good health. Some clones in this sample may be carry-over from other donors' samples.

The chain recombines TRBV5-6 with TRBJ2-5; D is perhaps TRBD2 (6 bases). The germline V gene encodes CDR1 SGHDT and CDR2 YYEEEE. The V end lost 4 bases, the J end lost 4 bases, and 11 bases lay between the germline ends. The CDR3 loop spans 13 amino acids. The chain's CDR3 is CASSLWRGETQYF. The CDR3 nucleotides are TGTGCCAGCAGCCTGTGGAGGGGAGAGACCCAGTACTTC.

The V gene is TRBV27, the J gene TRBJ2-5, with unresolved D. The CDR3 runs 14 residues. Germline assignment: CDR1 MNHEY and CDR2 SMNVEV (reference sequence). V gave up 2 bases and J gave up 5 bases, with 12 bases separating them. The CDR3 is CASSLRLGGETQYF. The CDR3 bases are TGTGCCAGCAGTTTAAGGCTCGGTGGGGAGACCCAGTACTTC.

This chain uses TRBV4-3 with TRBJ1-3, with TRBD1 as a possible D gene (6 bases). Trimming pared 3 bases from V and 1 base from J, leaving 10 bases between. Germline V lookup: CDR1 LGHNA, CDR2 YSLEER. This CDR3 is built from 15 residues. CDR3 loop: CASSHTQGSGNTIYF. DNA of the CDR3: TGCGCCAGCAGCCACACACAGGGTTCTGGAAACACCATATATTTT.

The CDR3 DNA reads TGTGCCAGCAGCGTAGGGCCTAGCGGGAGGTCCCTAGCCAAAAACATTCAGTACTTC. Translating gives CASSVGPSGRSLAKNIQYF. The gene calls are TRBV9 and TRBJ2-4; 11 nucleotides agree with TRBD2. The length of the CDR3 is 19 residues. J lost 0 bases, V lost 0 bases, and 8 bases had no gene match. Germline V gives CDR1 SGDLS, CDR2 YYNGEE.

V is TRBV9 and J is TRBJ1-3, with unresolved D. Trimming cost V 7 bases and J 4 bases, with 12 bases left between them. CDR3 length: 13 residues. Germline V gene sequence: CDR1 SGDLS, CDR2 YYNGEE. The chain's CDR3 is CASGRDSGNTIYF. DNA of the CDR3: TGTGCCAGCGGTAGGGATAGCGGAAACACCATATATTTT.

V usage is TRBV27 and J usage is TRBJ2-3, with D unresolved. V was pared by 1 base and J by 0 bases, with 8 bases between. The CDR3 spans 15 residues. Germline assignment: CDR1 MNHEY and CDR2 SMNVEV (reference sequence). The CDR3 region is CASSLYKRSTDTQYF. DNA of the CDR3: TGTGCCAGCAGTTTATACAAAAGAAGCACAGATACGCAGTATTTT.

This rearrangement joins TRBV7-6 to TRBJ1-1, with unresolved D. Germline CDR1 and CDR2: SGHVS and FNYEAQ. Trimming cost V 2 bases and J 4 bases, with 11 bases left between them. The CDR3 loop spans 14 amino acids. The CDR3 DNA sequence: TGTGCCAGCAGCTTAAGTTCCGTGACCACTGAAGCTTTCTTT. Protein: CASSLSSVTTEAFF.

This clone was seen a single time. In DNA form, the CDR3 reads TGTGCCAGTAGTATGACAGGGGGCGCGGCTAACTATGGCTACACCTTC. This codes for CASSMTGGAANYGYTF. J is TRBJ1-2 and V is TRBV19, with 10 nucleotides matching TRBD1. CDR1 and CDR2 (germline): LNHDA, SQIVND (reference sequence). The junction had 4 bases not matched to a gene; V was cut back by 3 bases and J by 0 bases. There are 16 residues in the CDR3.

CDR3 sequence reads: CASSRGRDAYNEQFF. The CDR3 region has the DNA TGTGCCAGCAGCCGAGGGAGGGACGCCTACAATGAGCAGTTCTTC. The genes are TRBV9 and TRBJ2-1; 7 bases match TRBD2. The germline V gene encodes CDR1 SGDLS and CDR2 YYNGEE. This CDR3 has 15 amino acids. Trimming cost V 4 bases and J 2 bases; bases outside gene matches: 6.

With respect to this clone: Other DNA sequences of this sample code for an identical CDR3. V usage is TRBV5-6 and J usage is TRBJ2-3; either TRBD1 or TRBD2 may supply D (5 bases each). The V gene lost 7 bases and the J gene lost 4 bases, with 19 bases spanning the gap. The germline V gene encodes CDR1 SGHDT and CDR2 YYEEEE. This CDR3 is built from 15 residues. CDR3 DNA: TGTGCCAGCGGCAGACAGCTATGGGGAGCAGATACGCAGTATTTT. Amino acid sequence: CASGRQLWGADTQYF.

This clone was picked up a small number of times. This rearrangement joins TRBV7-7 to TRBJ2-5, with 11 bases fitting TRBD2. V dropped 2 bases and J dropped 0; count of bases not matched to a gene: 8. The CDR3 contains 18 residues. Germline V gene data show CDR1 as SSHAT and CDR2 as FNYEAQ (reference sequence). The CDR3 sequence is CASSLRVAGGKDQETQYF. In DNA, the CDR3 is TGTGCCAGCAGCTTACGGGTAGCGGGAGGGAAGGACCAAGAGACCCAGTACTTC. Complete variable domain (other parts from reference TRBV7-7 and TRBJ2-5): GAGVSQSPRYKVTKRGQDVTLRCDPISSHATLYWYQQALGQGPEFLTYFNYEAQPDKSGLPSDRFSAERPEGSISTLTIQRTEQRDSAMYRCASSLRVAGGKDQETQYFGPGTRLLVL.

V gene TRBV21-1 combines with J gene TRBJ1-5; the D call TRBD1 from the table was never checked on the DNA. TRBV21-1 is labeled a pseudogene. The length of the CDR3 is 16 residues. The CDR3 DNA sequence: TGTGCCAGCACCACAGGGGGCAGGTATAGCAATCAGCCCCAGCATTTT. As protein: CASTTGGRYSNQPQHF.

V is TRBV7-9 and J is TRBJ2-7; 8 nucleotides line up with TRBD2. J was trimmed by 5 bases and V by 3 bases; bases with no gene match: 9. This CDR3 is built from 15 residues. Germline CDR1 reads SEHNR; CDR2 reads FQNEAQ (reference sequence). CDR3 amino acids: CASSFRSGGEDEQYF. As DNA, the CDR3 is TGTGCCAGCAGCTTCCGATCGGGAGGGGAGGACGAGCAGTACTTC.

This chain joins TRBV5-5 and TRBJ2-7; 8 bases fit TRBD2. Germline-derived CDR1 and CDR2 are SGHKS and YYEKEE (reference sequence). With 4 bases clipped from V and 5 bases from J, the junction kept 14 bases outside the gene matches. The CDR3 runs to 16 residues. CDR3 amino acids: CASSPLPGAGGDEQYF. The CDR3 bases are TGTGCCAGCAGCCCCCTCCCGGGTGCGGGAGGCGACGAGCAGTACTTC.

CDR3 amino acids: CASSLAPQGVAEKLFF. The CDR3 nucleotides are TGTGCCAGCAGCTTAGCGCCGCAGGGGGTAGCGGAAAAACTGTTTTTT. This sequence joins TRBV7-2 and TRBJ1-4, with 7 bases identical to TRBD1. The CDR3 loop spans 16 amino acids. Germline assignment: CDR1 SGHTA and CDR2 FQGNSA. The V and J ends lost 0 bases and 8 bases, in that order; junction bases with no gene match: 9.

The chain uses TRBV7-9 and TRBJ2-7; a possible D gene is TRBD1 (5 bases). Per the germline V gene, CDR1 is SEHNR and CDR2 is FQNEAQ (reference sequence). This CDR3 has 15 residues. Between the trimmed V and J ends, which lost 4 bases and 5 bases, there was a span of 18 bases. As DNA, the CDR3 is TGTGCCAGCAGCTCCTCGGCAGGGAACATCGACGAGCAGTACTTC. It is translated as CASSSSAGNIDEQYF.

The rearrangement uses TRBV5-1 and TRBJ2-7, with 7 bases identical to TRBD1. Germline V gene sequence: CDR1 SGHRS, CDR2 YFSETQ. Germline trimming cut 4 bases from V and 2 bases from J; bases unmatched to any gene: 9. CDR3 size: 15 residues. The CDR3 DNA sequence: TGCGCCAGCAGCCCATTGGGGACAGTCACCTACGAGCAGTACTTC. Its protein product is CASSPLGTVTYEQYF.

This clone was seen many times. The chain links TRBV27 to TRBJ2-7; TRBD1 aligns across 7 bases. Germline CDR1 reads MNHEY; CDR2 reads SMNVEV (reference sequence). V lost 2 bases, J lost 4 bases, and 5 bases stayed unmatched. CDR3 size: 14 residues. The CDR3 nucleotides are TGTGCCAGCAGTTTAAAAGGGGGCTGGTACGAGCAGTACTTC. Translating it yields CASSLKGGWYEQYF.

The chain carries TRBV18 and TRBJ2-7; the D gene is possibly TRBD2 (5 bases). The CDR3 is 12 amino acids. Deletions cut 5 bases from V and 7 bases from J, with 12 bases between. Germline V gene data show CDR1 as KGHSH and CDR2 as LQKENI. The CDR3 loop reads CASSTDSTEQYF. In DNA form, the CDR3 reads TGTGCCAGCTCAACGGACTCTACTGAGCAGTACTTC.